Listed below are T cell receptor beta chains from one sample, sequenced in a study of shared clonotypes between healthy human individuals. TCRdb's table, derived via immunoSEQ multiplex PCR, lists solely in-frame clones and lacks some. The sample carries 1,400,000 or so clones, 98% recorded once. Sequences were obtained from naive CD4+ T cells sorted from blood. The receptors stem from a man aged 25-45 years in good health. The CDR3 runs from the conserved cysteine through the conserved F or W. Fields, in order: V gene, D gene, J gene, clone size, CDR3 DNA, CDR3 protein. D genes are given only for firm matches. The size field is filled for only some rows; it gives once, few, many or a size class.

v_call: TRBV18; d_call: TRBD2; j_call: TRBJ2-1; clone_size: NA; cdr3_nt: TGTGCCAGCTCACCTAGCGGGAGGGTATACAATGAGCAGTTCTTC; cdr3_aa: CASSPSGRVYNEQFF
v_call: TRBV10-2; d_call: NA; j_call: TRBJ2-7; clone_size: once; cdr3_nt: TGCGCCAGCAGCCGGGACTCCCCCTACGAGCAGTACTTC; cdr3_aa: CASSRDSPYEQYF
v_call: TRBV7-2; d_call: NA; j_call: TRBJ2-7; clone_size: NA; cdr3_nt: TGTGCCAGCAGCTTAGAGGGCGGGTTCTCCTACGAGCAGTACTTC; cdr3_aa: CASSLEGGFSYEQYF
v_call: TRBV7-9; d_call: TRBD1; j_call: TRBJ2-2; clone_size: NA; cdr3_nt: TGTGCCAGCAGCCAACCGCCAGGGGGCGTCCCTAGCACCGGGGAGCTGTTTTTT; cdr3_aa: CASSQPPGGVPSTGELFF
v_call: TRBV18; d_call: TRBD2; j_call: TRBJ2-3; clone_size: NA; cdr3_nt: TGTGCCAGCTCACATAGCGGGTCTAGCACAGATACGCAGTATTTT; cdr3_aa: CASSHSGSSTDTQYF
v_call: TRBV7-9; d_call: NA; j_call: TRBJ2-7; clone_size: NA; cdr3_nt: TGTGCCAGCAGCTTAGCGAGGGGGACAGAGCAGTACTTC; cdr3_aa: CASSLARGTEQYF
v_call: TRBV30; d_call: NA; j_call: TRBJ2-1; clone_size: NA; cdr3_nt: TGTGCCTGGACAGCAATCACCTACAATGAGCAGTTCTTC; cdr3_aa: CAWTAITYNEQFF
v_call: TRBV9; d_call: TRBD2; j_call: TRBJ2-3; clone_size: NA; cdr3_nt: TGTGCCAGCAGCAGGACTAGCGGGGTTACAGATACGCAGTATTTT; cdr3_aa: CASSRTSGVTDTQYF
v_call: TRBV4-2; d_call: NA; j_call: TRBJ2-5; clone_size: NA; cdr3_nt: TGTGCCAGCAGCCAAGAGACAGGTGCAATTCAAGAGACCCAGTACTTC; cdr3_aa: CASSQETGAIQETQYF
v_call: TRBV20-1; d_call: NA; j_call: TRBJ1-1; clone_size: NA; cdr3_nt: TGCAGTGCTCCTAGGACCACTGAAGCTTTCTTT; cdr3_aa: CSAPRTTEAFF
v_call: TRBV9; d_call: TRBD1; j_call: TRBJ1-3; clone_size: NA; cdr3_nt: TGTGCCAGCAGCGTAGAACCTCCAGGGGGTTCTGGAAACACCATATATTTT; cdr3_aa: CASSVEPPGGSGNTIYF
v_call: TRBV28; d_call: NA; j_call: TRBJ1-4; clone_size: once; cdr3_nt: TGTGCCAGCAGTTACAGGGTGGGTGTGGTAAATGAAAAACTGTTTTTT; cdr3_aa: CASSYRVGVVNEKLFF
v_call: TRBV6-1; d_call: NA; j_call: TRBJ2-1; clone_size: once; cdr3_nt: TGTGCCAGCAGCACCTTAACGGGGGAGGAGCAGTTCTTC; cdr3_aa: CASSTLTGEEQFF
v_call: TRBV6-1; d_call: NA; j_call: TRBJ2-5; clone_size: NA; cdr3_nt: TGTGCCAGCAGTGAAGGTCCCCAGGCCCAGTACTTC; cdr3_aa: CASSEGPQAQYF
v_call: TRBV30; d_call: TRBD1; j_call: TRBJ1-2; clone_size: NA; cdr3_nt: TGTGCCTGGCAGGGGGCTGCTAACTATGGCTACACCTTC; cdr3_aa: CAWQGAANYGYTF
v_call: TRBV7-8; d_call: TRBD2; j_call: TRBJ2-7; clone_size: once; cdr3_nt: TGTGCCAGCAGCTTAGGGTCCGGGAGGGCCGACGAGCAGTACTTC; cdr3_aa: CASSLGSGRADEQYF
v_call: TRBV5-1; d_call: TRBD1; j_call: TRBJ1-5; clone_size: NA; cdr3_nt: TGCGCCAGCAGCAACCAGGGACAGGCGGTACAGCCCCAGCATTTT; cdr3_aa: CASSNQGQAVQPQHF
v_call: TRBV5-1; d_call: NA; j_call: TRBJ1-2; clone_size: once; cdr3_nt: TGCGCCAGCAGCTTGTTGGGGAACTATGGCTACACCTTC; cdr3_aa: CASSLLGNYGYTF
v_call: TRBV27; d_call: TRBD2; j_call: TRBJ2-7; clone_size: NA; cdr3_nt: TGTGCCAGCGGGACTAGCGGTTCCTACGAGCAGTACTTC; cdr3_aa: CASGTSGSYEQYF
v_call: TRBV7-9; d_call: NA; j_call: TRBJ1-1; clone_size: NA; cdr3_nt: TGTGCCAGCAGCTTAGTGACAGGGAACACTGAAGCTTTCTTT; cdr3_aa: CASSLVTGNTEAFF
v_call: TRBV9; d_call: NA; j_call: TRBJ2-7; clone_size: NA; cdr3_nt: TGTGCCAGCAGCGTCGGGACGGGACGCTACGAGCAGTACTTC; cdr3_aa: CASSVGTGRYEQYF
v_call: TRBV5-1; d_call: TRBD2; j_call: TRBJ2-3; clone_size: NA; cdr3_nt: TGCGCCAGCAGCCTTACTAGCGGGGGCACAGATACGCAGTATTTT; cdr3_aa: CASSLTSGGTDTQYF
v_call: TRBV19; d_call: TRBD2; j_call: TRBJ2-3; clone_size: NA; cdr3_nt: TGTGCCAGTAGGACTAGCGGAACCGATACGCAGTATTTT; cdr3_aa: CASRTSGTDTQYF
v_call: TRBV7-9; d_call: TRBD1; j_call: TRBJ1-5; clone_size: NA; cdr3_nt: TGTGCCAGCAGCCTCAGGGGGAGCAATCAGCCCCAGCATTTT; cdr3_aa: CASSLRGSNQPQHF
v_call: TRBV5-5; d_call: NA; j_call: TRBJ1-5; clone_size: NA; cdr3_nt: TGTGCCAGCAGCTTGGTATCAGGGGAGGGCAATCAGCCCCAGCATTTT; cdr3_aa: CASSLVSGEGNQPQHF
v_call: TRBV21-1; d_call: NA; j_call: TRBJ2-7; clone_size: NA; cdr3_nt: TGTGCCAGCAGCAAAATCGGCGAGCAGTACTTC; cdr3_aa: CASSKIGEQYF
v_call: TRBV7-2; d_call: NA; j_call: TRBJ2-7; clone_size: NA; cdr3_nt: TGTGCCAGCAGCGTGGAGGGAGGCCCCTCCTACGAGCAGTACTTC; cdr3_aa: CASSVEGGPSYEQYF
v_call: TRBV11-2; d_call: NA; j_call: TRBJ2-7; clone_size: NA; cdr3_nt: TGTGCCAGCAGCTTAGAGGCGCTGGGATCCGAGCAGTACTTC; cdr3_aa: CASSLEALGSEQYF
v_call: TRBV29-1; d_call: TRBD2; j_call: TRBJ2-7; clone_size: NA; cdr3_nt: TGCAGCGTGGCCCAAGCGGGAGGCTACGAGCAGTACTTC; cdr3_aa: CSVAQAGGYEQYF
v_call: TRBV7-9; d_call: TRBD2; j_call: TRBJ2-1; clone_size: NA; cdr3_nt: TGTGCCAGCAGCAACCCTAGCGGGAGGGCCTCGGGGAATGAGCAGTTCTTC; cdr3_aa: CASSNPSGRASGNEQFF
v_call: TRBV7-9; d_call: NA; j_call: TRBJ2-7; clone_size: NA; cdr3_nt: TGTGCCAGCAGCTTAGAATGGGCGGGGGAGCAGTACTTC; cdr3_aa: CASSLEWAGEQYF
v_call: TRBV6-6; d_call: NA; j_call: TRBJ2-2; clone_size: NA; cdr3_nt: TGTGCCAGCAGCCCCCAGGGGTCCACCGGGGAGCTGTTTTTT; cdr3_aa: CASSPQGSTGELFF
v_call: TRBV19; d_call: NA; j_call: TRBJ2-7; clone_size: NA; cdr3_nt: TGTGCCAGTAGTATAGGCGGCCAAGCGGGACAGACTGTTTTATACTTC; cdr3_aa: CASSIGGQAGQTVLYF
v_call: TRBV7-2; d_call: NA; j_call: TRBJ2-3; clone_size: once; cdr3_nt: TGTGCCAGCAGCAATACTCCGGGCACAGATACGCAGTATTTT; cdr3_aa: CASSNTPGTDTQYF
v_call: TRBV7-2; d_call: NA; j_call: TRBJ2-7; clone_size: once; cdr3_nt: TGTGCCAGCAGCTTCCCCGGCGCCTACGAGCAGTACTTC; cdr3_aa: CASSFPGAYEQYF
v_call: TRBV28; d_call: NA; j_call: TRBJ2-2; clone_size: NA; cdr3_nt: TGTGCCAGCAGCCACCGAAACACCGGGGAGCTGTTTTTT; cdr3_aa: CASSHRNTGELFF
v_call: TRBV5-1; d_call: TRBD1; j_call: TRBJ1-4; clone_size: NA; cdr3_nt: TGCGCCAGCAGTTTGGGGGACAGGGATAATGAAAAACTGTTTTTT; cdr3_aa: CASSLGDRDNEKLFF
v_call: TRBV27; d_call: TRBD2; j_call: TRBJ2-5; clone_size: NA; cdr3_nt: TGTGCCAGCAGCTCCCGAGGGACTAGCGGGAGGGTAGGGCAAGAGACCCAGTACTTC; cdr3_aa: CASSSRGTSGRVGQETQYF
v_call: TRBV9; d_call: TRBD2; j_call: TRBJ2-3; clone_size: NA; cdr3_nt: TGTGCCAGCAGCGTAGTCGAAGGGAGGGCCAGAAGAGATACGCAGTATTTT; cdr3_aa: CASSVVEGRARRDTQYF
v_call: TRBV28; d_call: TRBD2; j_call: TRBJ2-1; clone_size: NA; cdr3_nt: TGTGCCAGCAGTTTCGCGGGAGGACACTACAATGAGCAGTTCTTC; cdr3_aa: CASSFAGGHYNEQFF
v_call: TRBV11-2; d_call: NA; j_call: TRBJ2-1; clone_size: NA; cdr3_nt: TGTGCCAGCAGCTTAGAACTCTACAATGAGCAGTTCTTC; cdr3_aa: CASSLELYNEQFF
v_call: TRBV7-9; d_call: NA; j_call: TRBJ1-4; clone_size: NA; cdr3_nt: TGTGCCAGCAGCTTTTCCGTAGGCGGTGAAAAACTGTTTTTT; cdr3_aa: CASSFSVGGEKLFF
v_call: TRBV10-1; d_call: NA; j_call: TRBJ2-1; clone_size: NA; cdr3_nt: TGCGCCAGCAGTGACCAGGGCGATGAGCAGTTCTTC; cdr3_aa: CASSDQGDEQFF
v_call: TRBV5-4; d_call: NA; j_call: TRBJ2-7; clone_size: NA; cdr3_nt: TGTGCCAGCAGCGCAAGACAGTCTGGCTCCTACGAGCAGTACTTC; cdr3_aa: CASSARQSGSYEQYF
v_call: TRBV7-6; d_call: NA; j_call: TRBJ2-1; clone_size: NA; cdr3_nt: TGTGCCAGCAGCTTAGGTTTGCAGGGCGTCTACAATGAGCAGTTCTTC; cdr3_aa: CASSLGLQGVYNEQFF
v_call: TRBV5-4; d_call: NA; j_call: TRBJ2-1; clone_size: NA; cdr3_nt: TGTGCCAGCAGCTTGGCTTTTATGAGCTCCTACAATGAGCAGTTCTTC; cdr3_aa: CASSLAFMSSYNEQFF
v_call: TRBV11-3; d_call: TRBD1; j_call: TRBJ2-2; clone_size: NA; cdr3_nt: TGTGCCAGCAGCTCACAGACAGGGGGCTACACCGGGGAGCTGTTTTTT; cdr3_aa: CASSSQTGGYTGELFF
v_call: TRBV7-9; d_call: TRBD2; j_call: TRBJ2-1; clone_size: NA; cdr3_nt: TGTGCCAGCAGACCGCCTAGCGGGAGAGTCCACAATGAGCAGTTCTTC; cdr3_aa: CASRPPSGRVHNEQFF
v_call: TRBV12-5; d_call: NA; j_call: TRBJ2-2; clone_size: NA; cdr3_nt: TGTGCTAGCAGGGGTTCGGAAAACACCGGGGAGCTGTTTTTT; cdr3_aa: CASRGSENTGELFF
v_call: TRBV9; d_call: TRBD1; j_call: TRBJ1-1; clone_size: NA; cdr3_nt: TGTGCCAGCAGCGTAGATGGGGACAGCCCAGAAGCTTTCTTT; cdr3_aa: CASSVDGDSPEAFF
v_call: TRBV9; d_call: NA; j_call: TRBJ2-1; clone_size: NA; cdr3_nt: TGTGCCAGCAGCGTAGATGGCGACCAATACAATGAGCAGTTCTTC; cdr3_aa: CASSVDGDQYNEQFF
v_call: TRBV5-1; d_call: NA; j_call: TRBJ2-3; clone_size: NA; cdr3_nt: TGCGCCAGCAGCCCGAGGGTGGGGGCAGATACGCAGTATTTT; cdr3_aa: CASSPRVGADTQYF
v_call: TRBV11-2; d_call: NA; j_call: TRBJ2-1; clone_size: NA; cdr3_nt: TGTGCCAGCAGCTGGAGGACTCGCTACAATGAGCAGTTCTTC; cdr3_aa: CASSWRTRYNEQFF
v_call: TRBV11-2; d_call: TRBD2; j_call: TRBJ2-7; clone_size: NA; cdr3_nt: TGTGCCAGCAAGCGGGGGGGCGAGCAGTACTTC; cdr3_aa: CASKRGGEQYF